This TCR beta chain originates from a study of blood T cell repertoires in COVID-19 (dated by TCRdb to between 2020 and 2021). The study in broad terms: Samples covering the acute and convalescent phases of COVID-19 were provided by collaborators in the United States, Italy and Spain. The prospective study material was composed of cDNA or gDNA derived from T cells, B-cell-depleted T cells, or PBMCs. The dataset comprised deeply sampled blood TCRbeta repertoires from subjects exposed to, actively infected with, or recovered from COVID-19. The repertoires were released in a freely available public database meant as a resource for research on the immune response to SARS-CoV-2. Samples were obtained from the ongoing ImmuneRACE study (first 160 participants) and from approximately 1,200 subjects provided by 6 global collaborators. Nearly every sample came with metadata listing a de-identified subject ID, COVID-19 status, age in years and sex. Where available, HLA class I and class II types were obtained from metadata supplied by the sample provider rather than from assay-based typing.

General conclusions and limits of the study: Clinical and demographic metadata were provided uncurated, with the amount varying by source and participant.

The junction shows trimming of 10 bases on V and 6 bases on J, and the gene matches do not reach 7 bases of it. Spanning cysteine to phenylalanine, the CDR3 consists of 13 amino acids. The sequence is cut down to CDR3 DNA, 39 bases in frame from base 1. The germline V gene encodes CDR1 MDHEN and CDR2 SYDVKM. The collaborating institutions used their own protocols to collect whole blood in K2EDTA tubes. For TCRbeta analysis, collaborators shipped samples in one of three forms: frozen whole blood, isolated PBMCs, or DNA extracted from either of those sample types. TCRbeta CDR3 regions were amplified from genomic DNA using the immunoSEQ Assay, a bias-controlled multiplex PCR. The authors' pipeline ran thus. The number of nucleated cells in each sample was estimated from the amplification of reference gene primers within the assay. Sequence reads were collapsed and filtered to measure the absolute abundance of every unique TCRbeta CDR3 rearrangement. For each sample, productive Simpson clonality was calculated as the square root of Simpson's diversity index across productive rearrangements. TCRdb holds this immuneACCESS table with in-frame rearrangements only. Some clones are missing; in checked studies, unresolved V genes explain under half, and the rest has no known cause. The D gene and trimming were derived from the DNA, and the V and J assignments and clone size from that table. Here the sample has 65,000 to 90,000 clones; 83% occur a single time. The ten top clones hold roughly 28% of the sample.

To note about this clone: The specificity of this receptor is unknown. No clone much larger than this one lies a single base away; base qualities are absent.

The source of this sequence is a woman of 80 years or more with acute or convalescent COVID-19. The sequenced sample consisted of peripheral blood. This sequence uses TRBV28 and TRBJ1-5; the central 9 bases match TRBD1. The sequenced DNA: TGTGCCACCTACAGGGGGCGCTTTCAGCCCCAGCATTTT. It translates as CATYRGRFQPQHF.